This TCR beta chain was obtained from a study of T cell repertoires in cytomegalovirus infection. For the study at large: Recently identified HLA-C-restricted CMV epitopes were used, and well-studied HLA-B-restricted CMV epitopes were used as well. Study outcomes and limitations: In two of eight donors, the top clonotype was HLA-C-restricted CMV-specific. The cumulative frequency of public TCR beta families identified carriers of CMV plus the relevant HLA.

TCRdb redid the calling of the reads with MiXCR, one entry per CDR3 protein. The sample comprises about 890,000 distinct CDR3 sequences, 31% of which are singletons, and roughly 13% rests with the top ten. V lost 1 base, J lost 4 bases, and 5 bases lay in between. CDR3 size: 13 residues. This clonotype was counted many times. Its antigen is not identified. The specimen comprised cultured CD8+ T cells from PBMCs, sampled from culture after CMV antigen stimulation. The sequence derives from a human donor in good health (CMV status not recorded). Some clones in this sample may be carry-over from other donors' samples. The V and J genes are TRBV12-3 or TRBV12-4 and TRBJ2-4; D not resolved. The CDR3 nucleotides read TGTGCCAGCAGTTTAGTACAGAAAAACATTCAGTACTTC. It translates to CASSLVQKNIQYF.